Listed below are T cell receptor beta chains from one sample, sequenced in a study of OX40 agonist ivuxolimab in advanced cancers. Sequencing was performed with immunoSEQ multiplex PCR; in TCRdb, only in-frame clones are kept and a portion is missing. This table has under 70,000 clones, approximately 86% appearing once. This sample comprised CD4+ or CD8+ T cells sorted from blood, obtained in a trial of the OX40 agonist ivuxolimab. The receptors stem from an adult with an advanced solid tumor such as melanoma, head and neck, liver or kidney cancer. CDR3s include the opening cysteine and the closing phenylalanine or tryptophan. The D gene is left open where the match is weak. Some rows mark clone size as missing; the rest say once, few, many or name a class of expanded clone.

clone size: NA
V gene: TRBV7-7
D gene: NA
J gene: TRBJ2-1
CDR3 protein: CASSLAPGNEQFF
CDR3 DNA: TGTGCTAGCAGCTTAGCCCCGGGGAATGAGCAGTTCTTC

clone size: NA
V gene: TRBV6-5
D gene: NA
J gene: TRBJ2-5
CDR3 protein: CASSYSIRETQYF
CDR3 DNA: TGTGCCAGCAGTTACTCGATCCGGGAGACCCAGTACTTC

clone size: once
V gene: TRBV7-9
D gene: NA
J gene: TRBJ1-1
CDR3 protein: CASSLGDPGNTEAFF
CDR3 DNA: TGTGCCAGCAGCTTAGGAGATCCGGGGAACACTGAAGCTTTCTTT

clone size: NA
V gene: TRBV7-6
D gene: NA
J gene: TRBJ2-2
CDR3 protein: CASSLELVTGELFF
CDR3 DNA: TGTGCCAGCAGCTTAGAACTAGTCACCGGGGAGCTGTTTTTT

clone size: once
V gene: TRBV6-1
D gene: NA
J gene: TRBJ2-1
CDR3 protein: CAILGGYSYNEQFF
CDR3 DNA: TGTGCCATCCTTGGGGGGTATTCCTACAATGAGCAGTTCTTC

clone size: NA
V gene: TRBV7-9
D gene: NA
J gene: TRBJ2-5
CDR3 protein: CASSLQTIHQETQYF
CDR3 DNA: TGTGCCAGCAGCCTCCAGACCATTCACCAAGAGACCCAGTACTTC

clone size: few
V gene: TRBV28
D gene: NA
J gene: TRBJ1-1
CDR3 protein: CASSSGHTEAFF
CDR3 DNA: TGTGCCAGCAGCTCCGGTCACACTGAAGCTTTCTTT

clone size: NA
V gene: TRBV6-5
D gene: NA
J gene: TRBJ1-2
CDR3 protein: CASSYGPGGLFDYTF
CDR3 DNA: TGTGCCAGCAGTTACGGACCGGGAGGACTTTTTGACTACACCTTC

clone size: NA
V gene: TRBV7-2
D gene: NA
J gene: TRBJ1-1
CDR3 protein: CASSWSGTELTEAFF
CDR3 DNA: TGTGCCAGCAGCTGGTCCGGGACGGAGCTCACTGAAGCTTTCTTT

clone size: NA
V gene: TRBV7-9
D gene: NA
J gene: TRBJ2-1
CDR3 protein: CASTDGRAKWQFF
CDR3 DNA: TGTGCCAGCACCGACGGACGGGCCAAATGGCAGTTCTTC

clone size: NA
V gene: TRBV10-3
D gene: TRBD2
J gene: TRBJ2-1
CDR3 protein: CASGAGDNEQFF
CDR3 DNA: TGTGCCAGCGGGGCGGGGGACAATGAGCAGTTCTTC

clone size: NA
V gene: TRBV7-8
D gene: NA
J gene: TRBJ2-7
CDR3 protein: CASSPEGGGFEQYF
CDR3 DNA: TGTGCCAGCAGCCCTGAAGGGGGGGGGTTCGAGCAGTACTTC

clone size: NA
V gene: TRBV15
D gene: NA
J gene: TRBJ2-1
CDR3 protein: CATSSLAPDEQFF
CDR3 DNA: TGTGCCACCAGCAGCCTAGCCCCAGATGAGCAGTTCTTC